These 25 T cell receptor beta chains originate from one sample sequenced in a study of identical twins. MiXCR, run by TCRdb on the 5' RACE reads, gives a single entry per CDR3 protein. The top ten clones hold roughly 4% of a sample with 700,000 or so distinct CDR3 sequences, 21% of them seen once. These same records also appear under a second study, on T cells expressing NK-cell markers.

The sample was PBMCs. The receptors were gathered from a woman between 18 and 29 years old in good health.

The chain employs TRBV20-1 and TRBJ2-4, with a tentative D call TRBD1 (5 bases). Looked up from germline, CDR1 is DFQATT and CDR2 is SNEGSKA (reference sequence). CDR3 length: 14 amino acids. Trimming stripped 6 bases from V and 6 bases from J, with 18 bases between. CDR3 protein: CSAMDTTVGNIQYF. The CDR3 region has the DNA TGCAGTGCGATGGACACCACGGTCGGAAACATTCAGTACTTC.

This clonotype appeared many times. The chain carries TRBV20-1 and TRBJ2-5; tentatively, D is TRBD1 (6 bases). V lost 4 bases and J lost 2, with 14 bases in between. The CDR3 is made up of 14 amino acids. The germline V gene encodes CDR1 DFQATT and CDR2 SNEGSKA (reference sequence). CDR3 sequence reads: CSATTRTAQETQYF. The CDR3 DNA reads TGCAGTGCTACAACCAGGACAGCACAAGAGACCCAGTACTTC.

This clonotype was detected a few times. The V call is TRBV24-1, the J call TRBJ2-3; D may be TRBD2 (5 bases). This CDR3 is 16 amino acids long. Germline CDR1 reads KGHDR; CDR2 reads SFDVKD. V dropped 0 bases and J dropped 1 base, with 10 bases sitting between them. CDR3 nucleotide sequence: TGTGCCACCAGTGATTTGAGTAGCGAAGGCACAGATACGCAGTATTTT. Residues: CATSDLSSEGTDTQYF.

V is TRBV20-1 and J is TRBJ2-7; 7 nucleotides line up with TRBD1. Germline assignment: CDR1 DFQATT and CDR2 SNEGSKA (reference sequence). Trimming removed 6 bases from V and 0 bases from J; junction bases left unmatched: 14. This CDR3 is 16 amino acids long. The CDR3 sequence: CSASGQAISSSYEQYF. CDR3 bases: TGCAGTGCAAGTGGACAGGCTATTTCAAGCTCCTACGAGCAGTACTTC.

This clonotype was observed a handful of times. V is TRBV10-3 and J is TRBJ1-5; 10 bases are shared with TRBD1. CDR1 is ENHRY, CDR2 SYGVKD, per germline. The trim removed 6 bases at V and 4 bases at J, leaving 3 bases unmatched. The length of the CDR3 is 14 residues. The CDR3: CAIRGQGVNQPQHF. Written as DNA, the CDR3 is TGTGCCATCAGAGGACAGGGGGTGAATCAGCCCCAGCATTTT.

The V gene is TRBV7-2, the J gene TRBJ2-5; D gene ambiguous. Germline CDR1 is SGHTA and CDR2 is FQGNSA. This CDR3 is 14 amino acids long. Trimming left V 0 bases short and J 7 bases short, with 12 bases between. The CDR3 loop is CASSLARSRGTQYF. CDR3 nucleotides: TGTGCCAGCAGCTTAGCACGGTCCCGAGGGACCCAGTACTTC.

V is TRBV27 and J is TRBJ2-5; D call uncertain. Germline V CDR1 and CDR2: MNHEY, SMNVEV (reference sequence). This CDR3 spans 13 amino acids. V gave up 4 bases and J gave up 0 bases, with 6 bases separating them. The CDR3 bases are TGTGCCAGCAGTTCAATAGACCAAGAGACCCAGTACTTC. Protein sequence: CASSSIDQETQYF.

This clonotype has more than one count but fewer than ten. The CDR3 DNA reads TGCGCCAGCAGCCAACGTTTCGGGTCTAGGTCCGACGAGCAGTACTTC. Encoded protein: CASSQRFGSRSDEQYF. This chain connects TRBV4-3 to TRBJ2-7; no clear D. The CDR3 spans 16 residues. The germline V gene encodes CDR1 LGHNA and CDR2 YSLEER. V lost 2 bases and J 5 bases, leaving 19 bases between the germline ends.

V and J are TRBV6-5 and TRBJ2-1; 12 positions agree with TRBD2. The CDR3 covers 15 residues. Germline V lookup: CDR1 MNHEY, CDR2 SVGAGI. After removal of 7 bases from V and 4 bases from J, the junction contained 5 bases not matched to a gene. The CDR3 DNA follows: TGTGCCAGCACTTGGACTAGCGGGGAATACAATGAGCAGTTCTTC. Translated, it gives CASTWTSGEYNEQFF.

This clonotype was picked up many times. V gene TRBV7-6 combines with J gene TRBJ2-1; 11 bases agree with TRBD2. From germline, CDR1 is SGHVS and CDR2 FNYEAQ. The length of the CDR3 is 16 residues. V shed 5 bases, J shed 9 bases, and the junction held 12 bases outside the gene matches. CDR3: CASSPYSGGAMGEQFF. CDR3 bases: TGTGCCAGCAGCCCCTATAGCGGGGGGGCTATGGGTGAGCAGTTCTTC.

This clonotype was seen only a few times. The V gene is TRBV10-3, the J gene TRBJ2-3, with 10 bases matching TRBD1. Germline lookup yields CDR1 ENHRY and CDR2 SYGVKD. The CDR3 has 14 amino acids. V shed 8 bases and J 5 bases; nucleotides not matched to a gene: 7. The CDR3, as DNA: TGTGCCATCCTGTCGACAGGGGGCGAAGATACGCAGTATTTT. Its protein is CAILSTGGEDTQYF.

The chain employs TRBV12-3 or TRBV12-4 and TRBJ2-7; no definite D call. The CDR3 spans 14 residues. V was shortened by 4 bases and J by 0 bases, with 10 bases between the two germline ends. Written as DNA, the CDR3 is TGTGCCAGCAGTTCGGTCCCCTCCTCCTACGAGCAGTACTTC. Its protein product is CASSSVPSSYEQYF.

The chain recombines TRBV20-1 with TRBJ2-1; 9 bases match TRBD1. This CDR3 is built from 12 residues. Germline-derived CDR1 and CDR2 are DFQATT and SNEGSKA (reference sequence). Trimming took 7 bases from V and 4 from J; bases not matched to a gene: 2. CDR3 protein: CSGDRVYNEQFF. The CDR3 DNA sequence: TGCAGTGGGGACAGGGTGTACAATGAGCAGTTCTTC.

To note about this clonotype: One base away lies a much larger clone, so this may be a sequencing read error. The CDR3: CASSYGSDTEAFF. The CDR3 DNA follows: TGTGCCAGCAGTTACGGCAGCGACACTGAAGCTTTCTTT. This rearrangement joins TRBV27 to TRBJ1-1; no definite D call. The CDR3 is made up of 13 amino acids. The V and J ends lost 4 bases and 3 bases respectively, with 9 bases between them. Germline V gene lookup returns CDR1 MNHEY and CDR2 SMNVEV (reference sequence).

Written as DNA, the CDR3 is TGTGCCAGCAGCCACTATGGACGGCAAGAGACCCAGTACTTC. Its translation: CASSHYGRQETQYF. This chain links TRBV3-1 with TRBJ2-5, with unresolved D. The ends were cut back, 3 bases at V and 2 bases at J, with 10 bases in the middle. Germline assignment: CDR1 LGHDT and CDR2 YNNKEL (reference sequence). CDR3 length: 14 residues.

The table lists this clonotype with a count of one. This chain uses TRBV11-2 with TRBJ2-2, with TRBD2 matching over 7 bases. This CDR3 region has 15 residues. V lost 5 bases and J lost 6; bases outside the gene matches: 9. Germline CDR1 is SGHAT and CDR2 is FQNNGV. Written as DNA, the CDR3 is TGTGCCAGCAGCCCCACCGGGGGGAGGGCCGGGGAGCTGTTTTTT. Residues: CASSPTGGRAGELFF.

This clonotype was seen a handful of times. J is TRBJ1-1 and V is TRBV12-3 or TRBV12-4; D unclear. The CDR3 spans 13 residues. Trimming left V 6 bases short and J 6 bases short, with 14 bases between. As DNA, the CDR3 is TGTGCCAGCAGAGAAAGGGTTGGACCTGAAGCTTTCTTT. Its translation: CASRERVGPEAFF.

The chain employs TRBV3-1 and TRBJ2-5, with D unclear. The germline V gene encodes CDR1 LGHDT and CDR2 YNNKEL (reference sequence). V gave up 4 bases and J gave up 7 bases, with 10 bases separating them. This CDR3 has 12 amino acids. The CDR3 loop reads CASSPSLRTQYF. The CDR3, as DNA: TGTGCCAGCAGCCCGTCTCTCCGGACCCAGTACTTC.

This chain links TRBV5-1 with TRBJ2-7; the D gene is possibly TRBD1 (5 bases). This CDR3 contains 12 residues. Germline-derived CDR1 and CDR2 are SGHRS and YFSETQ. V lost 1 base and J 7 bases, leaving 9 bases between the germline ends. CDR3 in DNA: TGCGCCAGCAGCTTGCAGGGTCTTGAGCAGTACTTC. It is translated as CASSLQGLEQYF. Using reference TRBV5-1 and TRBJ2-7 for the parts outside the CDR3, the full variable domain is KAGVTQTPRYLIKTRGQQVTLSCSPISGHRSVSWYQQTPGQGLQFLFEYFSETQRNKGNFPGRFSGRQFSNSRSEMNVSTLELGDSALYLCASSLQGLEQYFGPGTRLTVT.

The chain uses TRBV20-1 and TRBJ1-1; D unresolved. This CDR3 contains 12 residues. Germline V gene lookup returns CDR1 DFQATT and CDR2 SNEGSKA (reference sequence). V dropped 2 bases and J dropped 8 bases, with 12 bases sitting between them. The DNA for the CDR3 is TGCAGTGCTAGACAGAGGGCCTTAGAAGCTTTCTTT. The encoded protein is CSARQRALEAFF.

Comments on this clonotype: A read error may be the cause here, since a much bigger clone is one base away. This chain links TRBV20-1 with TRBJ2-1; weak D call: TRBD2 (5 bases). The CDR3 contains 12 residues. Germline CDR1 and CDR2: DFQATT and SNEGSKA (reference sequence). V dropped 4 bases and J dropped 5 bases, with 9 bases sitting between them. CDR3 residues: CSATASNNEQFF. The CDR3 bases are TGCAGTGCTACCGCTAGCAACAATGAGCAGTTCTTC.

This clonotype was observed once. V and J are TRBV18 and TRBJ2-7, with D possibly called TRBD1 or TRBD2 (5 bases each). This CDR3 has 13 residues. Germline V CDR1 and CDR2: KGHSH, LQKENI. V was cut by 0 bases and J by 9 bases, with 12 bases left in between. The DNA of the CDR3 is TGTGCCAGCTCACCACCGGCTGGGACGGGGCAGTACTTC. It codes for CASSPPAGTGQYF.

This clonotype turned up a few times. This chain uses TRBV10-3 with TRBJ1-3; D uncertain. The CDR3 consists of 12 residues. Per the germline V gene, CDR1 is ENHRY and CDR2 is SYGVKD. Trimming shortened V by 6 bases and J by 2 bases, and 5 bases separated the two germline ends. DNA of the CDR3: TGTGCCATCAGCGCGCCTGGAAACACCATATATTTT. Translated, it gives CAISAPGNTIYF.

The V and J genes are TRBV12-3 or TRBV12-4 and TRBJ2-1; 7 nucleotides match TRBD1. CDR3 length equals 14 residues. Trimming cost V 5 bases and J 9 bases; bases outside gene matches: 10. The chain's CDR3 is CASSPGHGDSEQFF. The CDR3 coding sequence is TGTGCCAGCAGTCCAGGACACGGGGACAGTGAGCAGTTCTTC.

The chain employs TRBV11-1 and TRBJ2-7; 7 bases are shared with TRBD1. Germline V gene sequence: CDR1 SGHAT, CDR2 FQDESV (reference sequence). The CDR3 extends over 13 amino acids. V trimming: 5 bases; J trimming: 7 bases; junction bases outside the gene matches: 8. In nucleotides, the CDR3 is TGTGCCAGCAGCGCGGGCCGGACAGGAGAGCAGTACTTC. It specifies CASSAGRTGEQYF.